This T cell receptor (beta chain) was sequenced in a study of cytomegalovirus exposure and HLA in healthy donors. Study-wide context: A later analysis reported the approximately 120 validation repertoires used the same platform as the 550 to 800 first-cohort repertoires.

The protocol was immunoSEQ multiplex PCR, while the TCRdb copy is restricted to in-frame clones and leaves out a portion. The table includes roughly 140,000 clones, approximately 88% detected once. It was the roughly 120-subject validation cohort, separate from the approximately 700-subject first cohort, to which the donors belonged. The CDR3 consists of 11 residues. Trimming cost V 5 bases and J 3 bases, with 8 bases left between them. In germline, CDR1 is SQVTM, CDR2 ANQGSEA. As to this clone: Its antigen is as yet unknown.

Study-wide results and limits: In the approximately 120 validation repertoires, a later analysis found that first-cohort TCR clusters tended to co-occur. In vitro testing confirmed three CMV-associated chains as specific for CMV antigens.

This chain links TRBV29-1 with TRBJ2-7; possible D gene TRBD1, 5 bases. The sequence was collected from a woman aged 18-29 years in good health and CMV-seropositive. Source material: PBMCs. The CDR3 region is CSVLQGYEQYF. The CDR3 region has the DNA TGCAGCGTTTTGCAGGGCTACGAGCAGTACTTC.